This T cell receptor (beta chain) was observed in a study of blood T cell repertoires in COVID-19. The J segment lost 5 bases and the V segment lost 8 bases, leaving 9 bases of the junction unmatched. Looked up from germline, CDR1 is MNHNS and CDR2 is SASEGT. This CDR3 has 14 amino acids. Participants were placed into cohorts based on the clinical history they reported. As originally analysed: By means of reference gene primer amplification, nucleated cell counts were estimated. Assay used: immunoSEQ multiplex PCR; TCRdb lists only in-frame clones, some missing. The V and J calls and clone size were taken over from that table, and D and trimming were inferred from the DNA. The table lists around 270,000 clones, approximately 85% of them singletons, with roughly 4.3% in the top ten.

The V gene is TRBV6-1, the J gene TRBJ1-5; 7 bases fit TRBD1. This sequence originates from a woman in her thirties who had recovered from COVID-19. The specimen sequenced was PBMCs or T cells enriched from blood (not recorded which). In DNA, the CDR3 is TGTGCCAGCGGCGGGGACAGTCTCTATCAGCCCCAGCATTTT. Its translation: CASGGDSLYQPQHF.